The sequence of this T cell receptor (beta chain) was determined in a study of cytomegalovirus exposure and HLA in healthy donors. Across the study: In a later analysis, it was reported that the 120 validation repertoires had been produced on the same platform as the 600 to 850 repertoires belonging to the first cohort.

The V end was cut by 3 bases, the J end by 0 bases, with 18 bases between. The germline gives CDR1 SGHDN, CDR2 FVKESK. The CDR3 spans 17 residues. Separate from the roughly 710-subject first cohort, the 120-subject validation cohort was the one that the donors belonged to. In regard to this clone: Its antigen is not identified.

Clones were sequenced by immunoSEQ multiplex PCR, and TCRdb holds only the in-frame ones, with some missing. Here the sample spans approximately 200,000 clones, around 80% being singletons. Study results and caveats: Among TCR beta chains, those listed as cytomegalovirus-associated numbered about 150. The authors confirmed in vitro that a few CMV-associated chains were specific for CMV antigens.

The source is a woman in her thirties in good health and CMV-seropositive. Material: PBMCs. The gene calls are TRBV14 and TRBJ2-7; maybe TRBD2 (6 bases). The CDR3 reads CASSHSTDYGYSYEQYF. The DNA of the CDR3 is TGTGCCAGCAGCCACTCTACGGACTACGGCTACTCCTACGAGCAGTACTTC.